The 30 T cell receptor beta chains below all came from one sample that was sequenced in a study of T cells in Graves' hyperthyroidism and ophthalmopathy. Amplification yielded TCR beta CDR3 regions, with RNA transcripts as the source. The HTBI primer set was used in a first-round RT-PCR of the TCR CDR3. TCRdb independently ran MiXCR on the multiplex PCR reads; one entry per CDR3 protein. The sample has under 400,000 distinct CDR3 sequences, roughly 15% seen once. Sequenced: blood. The receptors were gathered from a woman in her fifties or sixties with Graves' ophthalmopathy.

This clonotype appeared many times. The chain has TRBV28 and TRBJ1-1; no definite D call. The CDR3 is made up of 13 amino acids. Germline CDR1 and CDR2: MDHEN and SYDVKM. V lost 2 bases and J lost 11, with 15 bases in between. As DNA, the CDR3 is TGTGCCAGCAGTTTACGGGCCCCTGCCGAGGCTTTCTTT. Translating it yields CASSLRAPAEAFF.

CDR3 nucleotides: TGTGCCAGCAGCTTAGATCAGGTCTCCGAGCAGTACTTC. Its protein product is CASSLDQVSEQYF. This rearrangement joins TRBV11-2 to TRBJ2-7; D gene unclear. This CDR3 contains 13 residues. V lost 0 bases and J 6 bases, leaving 9 bases between the germline ends. Germline CDR1 is SGHAT and CDR2 is FQNNGV.

Many counts were recorded for this clonotype. This chain joins TRBV20-1 and TRBJ2-3; 9 nucleotides match TRBD2. V shed 6 bases, J shed 0 bases, and the junction held 10 bases outside the gene matches. Germline V lookup: CDR1 DFQATT, CDR2 SNEGSKA (reference sequence). The CDR3 has 16 amino acids. The CDR3 region is CSAIPPSGKSTDTQYF. As DNA, the CDR3 is TGCAGTGCAATACCTCCTAGCGGGAAGAGCACAGATACGCAGTATTTT.

On this clonotype: A read error may account for a junction end that differs from germline. The chain uses TRBV13 and TRBJ2-2, with TRBD1 matching over 7 bases. The CDR3 has 15 residues. Germline lookup yields CDR1 PRHDT and CDR2 FYEKMQ (reference sequence). In nucleotides, the CDR3 is TGTGCCCGCAGATGGAACAGGGGCGGCACCGGGGAGCTGTTTTTT. Its protein is CARRWNRGGTGELFF.

This clonotype was counted ten times or more. The chain links TRBV28 to TRBJ1-5; 7 bases are shared with TRBD1. Germline V gene data show CDR1 as MDHEN and CDR2 as SYDVKM. Unmatched junction bases numbered 14, after V lost 7 bases and J lost 5 bases. The CDR3 length is 16 residues. In DNA form, the CDR3 reads TGTGCCAGCACCCCGCCCCTCGACAGGGCACATCAGCCCCAGCATTTT. This encodes CASTPPLDRAHQPQHF.

This clonotype was seen repeatedly, ten times or more. V and J are TRBV6-1 and TRBJ1-1; 8 nucleotides align to TRBD1. CDR1 and CDR2 (germline): MNHNS, SASEGT. The trim removed 11 bases at V and 3 bases at J, leaving 8 bases unmatched. The CDR3 contains 13 residues. CDR3 sequence (DNA): TGTGCCTCCGACAGGGGCCGGGACACTGAAGCTTTCTTT. Translated, it gives CASDRGRDTEAFF.

This clonotype was observed a handful of times. The chain employs TRBV7-9 and TRBJ1-6; 9 nucleotides match TRBD1. Unmatched junction bases numbered 9, after V lost 5 bases and J lost 10 bases. Germline values: CDR1 SEHNR, CDR2 FQNEAQ (reference sequence). The CDR3 runs 15 residues. CDR3 coding DNA: TGTGCCAGCAGCGATACAGGGGGCGCAGACTCACCCCTCCACTTT. Amino acid sequence: CASSDTGGADSPLHF. Supplemented by reference TRBV7-9 and TRBJ1-6, the full variable domain reads DTGVSQNPRHKITKRGQNVTFRCDPISEHNRLYWYRQTLGQGPEFLTYFQNEAQLEKSRLLSDRFSAERPKGSFSTLEIQRTEQGDSAMYLCASSDTGGADSPLHFGNGTRLTVT.

The rearrangement links TRBV27 to TRBJ2-7; D tentatively fits TRBD1 or TRBD2 (5 bases each). V was trimmed by 3 bases and J by 5 bases, leaving 14 bases between them. The germline V gene encodes CDR1 MNHEY and CDR2 SMNVEV (reference sequence). The CDR3 length is 14 residues. The CDR3 nucleotides read TGTGCCAGCAGTTTTCTTGGGGGTCAGAACGAGCAGTACTTC. Translation: CASSFLGGQNEQYF.

Ten or more counts support this clonotype. The chain employs TRBV3-1 and TRBJ1-1; D uncertain. V was cut by 4 bases and J by 1 base, with 4 bases left in between. CDR1 and CDR2 from the germline V gene are LGHDT and YNNKEL (reference sequence). The CDR3 is made up of 12 amino acids. The CDR3 sequence: CASSRENTEAFF. The CDR3 DNA sequence: TGTGCCAGCAGCCGTGAGAACACTGAAGCTTTCTTT.

This clonotype showed up many times. The chain couples TRBV11-2 to TRBJ2-5, with 8 positions matching TRBD1. The CDR3 loop spans 14 amino acids. Trimming at V came to 4 bases and at J to 5 bases, leaving 6 bases not matched to a gene. Germline-derived CDR1 and CDR2 are SGHAT and FQNNGV. The CDR3 loop reads CASSYGTGQETQYF. CDR3 nucleotide sequence: TGTGCCAGCAGCTATGGGACAGGCCAGGAGACCCAGTACTTC.

This clonotype occurred many times. The chain has TRBV3-1 and TRBJ2-7; TRBD1 aligns across 10 bases. This CDR3 is built from 15 residues. V lost 5 bases to trimming and J lost 1 base; unmatched junction nucleotides: 5. Germline-derived CDR1 and CDR2 are LGHDT and YNNKEL (reference sequence). CDR3 nucleotide sequence: TGTGCCAGCAGCGCCGGACAGGGGGTATCCTACGAGCAGTACTTC. Protein: CASSAGQGVSYEQYF.

In its sample, this clonotype was seen many times. The V gene is TRBV2, the J gene TRBJ2-7, with 9 positions matching TRBD1. V shed 7 bases, J shed 0 bases, and the junction held 4 bases outside the gene matches. Germline CDR1 and CDR2: SNHLY and FYNNEI. There are 14 residues in the CDR3. The CDR3 region is CASTWTGDSYEQYF. The CDR3 nucleotides read TGTGCCAGCACCTGGACAGGGGACTCCTACGAGCAGTACTTC.

This clonotype was counted ten times or more. The V and J genes are TRBV4-1 and TRBJ2-2; D is unresolved. Trimming took 0 bases from V and 5 from J, leaving 16 bases between them. There are 17 residues in the CDR3. Germline V CDR1 and CDR2: MGHRA, YSYEKL. Written as DNA, the CDR3 is TGCGCCAGCAGCCAAGAGGTCTTCGGTAGGCGTACCGGGGAGCTGTTTTTT. It is translated as CASSQEVFGRRTGELFF.

The rearrangement joins TRBV5-1 to TRBJ1-4; 8 bases map to TRBD1. V lost 4 bases and J lost 0; bases outside the gene matches: 2. The CDR3 covers 15 residues. Germline V CDR1 and CDR2: SGHRS, YFSETQ. The CDR3 DNA sequence: TGCGCCAGCAGCATACAGGGGGCAACTAATGAAAAACTGTTTTTT. It is translated as CASSIQGATNEKLFF.

In its sample, this clonotype was seen a few times. This chain links TRBV5-1 with TRBJ2-5, with no clear D. Germline values: CDR1 SGHRS, CDR2 YFSETQ. The CDR3 length is 13 residues. Trimming took 2 bases from V and 3 from J, leaving 8 bases between them. DNA for the CDR3: TGCGCCAGCAGCTTACCCGCAGAAGAGACCCAGTACTTC. The encoded protein is CASSLPAEETQYF.

This clonotype was recorded at least ten times. The genes are TRBV30 and TRBJ2-3; no definite D call. From germline, CDR1 is GTSNPN and CDR2 SVGIG (reference sequence). This CDR3 has 12 amino acids. Between the trimmed V and J ends, which lost 0 bases and 6 bases, there was a span of 7 bases. The CDR3 here is CAWSVQWDTQYF. Written as DNA, the CDR3 is TGTGCCTGGAGTGTCCAGTGGGATACGCAGTATTTT.

This clonotype appeared a few times. This chain joins TRBV28 and TRBJ2-4; tentatively, D is TRBD1 (6 bases). The CDR3 is made up of 13 amino acids. The germline V and J ends were trimmed by 7 bases and 4 bases, with 11 bases remaining between them. CDR1 and CDR2 from the germline V gene are MDHEN and SYDVKM. CDR3 in DNA: TGTGCCAGCACAGGGACACTTAAAAACATTCAGTACTTC. It specifies CASTGTLKNIQYF.

This clonotype was picked up a small number of times. The chain recombines TRBV24-1 with TRBJ1-1, with unresolved D. The germline CDR1 and CDR2 sequences are KGHDR and SFDVKD. The germline V and J ends were trimmed by 1 base and 0 bases, with 8 bases remaining between them. The CDR3 is made up of 15 amino acids. CDR3 region: CATSDFGGLNTEAFF. The DNA for the CDR3 is TGTGCCACCAGTGATTTCGGAGGCCTGAACACTGAAGCTTTCTTT.

Ten or more counts support this clonotype. V usage is TRBV7-9 and J usage is TRBJ2-7; TRBD1 agrees at 9 bases. This CDR3 has 14 residues. V was pared by 5 bases and J by 3 bases, with 5 bases of the junction left unmatched. Germline loops: CDR1 SEHNR, CDR2 FQNEAQ (reference sequence). CDR3 amino acids: CASSTGTGFYEQYF. The CDR3 coding sequence is TGTGCCAGCAGCACCGGGACAGGGTTCTACGAGCAGTACTTC.

This clonotype was seen at least ten times. The chain is built from TRBV7-2 and TRBJ1-5, with a weak D call TRBD1 (6 bases). The V gene's germline CDR1 is SGHTA and CDR2 FQGNSA. There are 17 residues in the CDR3. Trimming removed 5 bases from V and 3 bases from J, with 20 bases in between. The CDR3 reads CASSRKVGRGPNQPQHF. The CDR3 bases are TGTGCCAGCAGCCGGAAGGTTGGCAGGGGACCCAATCAGCCCCAGCATTTT.

This clonotype was picked up many times. The chain joins TRBV2 to TRBJ2-1; D is undetermined. The CDR3 loop spans 16 amino acids. Trimming pared 5 bases from V and 3 bases from J, leaving 17 bases between. Per germline, CDR1 SNHLY and CDR2 FYNNEI. The CDR3 sequence is CASSSQPRPVYNEQFF. In nucleotides, the CDR3 is TGTGCCAGCAGTTCCCAGCCGAGACCGGTCTACAATGAGCAGTTCTTC.

Ten or more counts support this clonotype. The J gene is TRBJ1-5, the V gene TRBV10-2; TRBD1 matches at 9 bases. Per germline, CDR1 WSHSY and CDR2 SAAADI. V was clipped by 6 bases and J by 4 bases; unmatched bases: 7. The CDR3 spans 15 residues. The CDR3: CASSGGTGRNQPQHF. The CDR3 DNA reads as TGCGCCAGCAGCGGGGGGACAGGGCGTAATCAGCCCCAGCATTTT.

This clonotype was seen only a few times. The chain links TRBV6-1 to TRBJ2-1; 8 bases map to TRBD1. This CDR3 contains 15 residues. The germline CDR1 and CDR2 sequences are MNHNS and SASEGT. The V and J ends lost 4 bases and 7 bases, in that order; junction bases with no gene match: 9. This CDR3 reads CASSALDRDRNEQFF. The CDR3 nucleotides read TGTGCCAGCAGTGCTTTGGACAGGGATAGGAATGAGCAGTTCTTC.

This CDR3 reads CASATGGGTGELFF. The CDR3 region has the DNA TGTGCCAGTGCGACAGGGGGCGGCACCGGGGAGCTGTTTTTT. This sequence joins TRBV19 and TRBJ2-2; 10 bases fit TRBD1. The CDR3 is 14 amino acids. The germline CDR1 and CDR2 sequences are LNHDA and SQIVND (reference sequence). J lost 4 bases, V lost 8 bases, and 4 bases had no gene match.

This clonotype was seen at least ten times. The CDR3 reads CASSSYRDTEAFF. DNA of the CDR3: TGTGCCAGCAGCTCATACAGGGACACTGAAGCTTTCTTT. V and J are TRBV28 and TRBJ1-1; weak D call: TRBD1 (6 bases). The CDR3 has 13 amino acids. The V end lost 6 bases, the J end lost 3 bases, and 11 bases lay between the germline ends. Germline loops: CDR1 MDHEN, CDR2 SYDVKM. The complete variable domain, with remaining parts taken from reference TRBV28 and TRBJ1-1, reads DVKVTQSSRYLVKRTGEKVFLECVQDMDHENMFWYRQDPGLGLRLIYFSYDVKMKEKGDIPEGYSVSREKKERFSLILESASTNQTSMYLCASSSYRDTEAFFGQGTRLTVV.

Concerning this clonotype itself: One end of the junction fails to match germline, which may point to a read error. This chain connects TRBV6-2 or TRBV6-3 to TRBJ2-1; 7 positions match TRBD2. CDR1 MNHEY and CDR2 SVGEGT come from the germline V gene. The CDR3 sequence is 15 residues long. The DNA for the CDR3 is TGTGCCAGCAGTTACGGGGGGGACTCCTACAATGAGCAGCTCTTC. It translates to CASSYGGDSYNEQLF.

Points on this clonotype: A much larger clone sits a single nucleotide away, making a read error possible. No conserved phenylalanine or tryptophan ends this CDR3, so it is likely a read error. V is TRBV6-1 and J is TRBJ2-6; 9 nucleotides line up with TRBD1. J was trimmed by 1 base and V by 5 bases; bases with no gene match: 9. The CDR3 totals 18 residues. Germline CDR1 MNHNS, CDR2 SASEGT. The CDR3: CASSRTGVDPSGANVLTL. DNA of the CDR3: TGTGCCAGCAGTCGGACAGGGGTCGACCCTTCTGGGGCCAACGTCCTGACTCTC.

This clonotype showed up many times. The V gene is TRBV4-2, the J gene TRBJ2-7, with 7 nucleotides matching TRBD2. Germline loops: CDR1 LGHNA, CDR2 YNFKEQ. The V and J ends lost 0 bases and 6 bases, in that order; junction bases with no gene match: 11. This CDR3 has 16 residues. DNA for the CDR3: TGTGCCAGCAGCCAAGATCTCCCAGCGGGACCCCTCGAGCAGTACTTC. This translates into CASSQDLPAGPLEQYF.

The DNA of the CDR3 is TGCAGTGCCCCGACCTCTGGGGCCAACGTCCTGACTTTC. Translating gives CSAPTSGANVLTF. This sequence joins TRBV20-1 and TRBJ2-6; no clear D gene. The CDR3 runs 13 residues. V shed 6 bases and J shed 0 bases, with 6 bases lying between them. Germline V CDR1 and CDR2: DFQATT, SNEGSKA (reference sequence).

On this clonotype: It may be a read error: a sequence one base away is much more abundant. The V call is TRBV7-9, the J call TRBJ2-1; TRBD2 matches 8 bases. The CDR3 is 15 residues long. CDR1 and CDR2 (germline): SEHNR, FQNEAQ (reference sequence). Trimming removed 8 bases from V and 5 bases from J; junction bases left unmatched: 11. The CDR3 nucleotides are TGTGCCAGCGGCCGGCGGGAGGCCGCCCACAATGAGCAGTTCTTC. Its protein is CASGRREAAHNEQFF.